Listed here is a single T cell receptor (beta chain). Its antigen is currently unknown. Germline CDR1 SGHRS, CDR2 YFSETQ. V shed 0 bases and J shed 3 bases, with 17 bases lying between them. The CDR3 is made up of 17 amino acids. This sample is part of a study of T-cell memory formation after mild COVID-19. Looking at the study overall: There were largely donor-specific TCR clusters. Regarding the study as a whole: Clones contracting across day 15 to 85 had a balanced CD4/CD8 profile; later expanding clones leaned CD4+.

Constant-segment primers and 5'RACE yielded cDNA libraries for TCR alpha and TCR beta, each carrying sample barcodes and UMIs. TCRdb reprocessed the 5' RACE reads with MiXCR, giving one entry per CDR3 protein. Of about 430,000 distinct CDR3 sequences in the sample, 20% to 25% were seen once. The sample comprised PBMCs or a T cell subset sorted from them (not recorded which). The TCR comes from an adult woman who had mild COVID-19 (a few samples of this study predate the infection). Cell type and time point are not known. The gene calls are TRBV5-1 and TRBJ2-3; D call uncertain. CDR3 nucleotides: TGCGCCAGCAGCTTGGGGCCCCCCATGGACGCTACAGATACGCAGTATTTT. This codes for CASSLGPPMDATDTQYF.